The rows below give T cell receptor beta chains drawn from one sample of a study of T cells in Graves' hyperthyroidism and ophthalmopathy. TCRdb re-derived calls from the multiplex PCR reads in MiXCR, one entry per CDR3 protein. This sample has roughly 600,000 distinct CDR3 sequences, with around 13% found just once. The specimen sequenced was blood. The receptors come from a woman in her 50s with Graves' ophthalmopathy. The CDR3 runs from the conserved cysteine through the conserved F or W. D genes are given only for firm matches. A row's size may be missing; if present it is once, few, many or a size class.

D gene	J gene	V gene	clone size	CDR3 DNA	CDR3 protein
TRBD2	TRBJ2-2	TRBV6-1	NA	TGTGCCAGCAGTCCCCCGAGCGGGAGGACCACCGGGGAGCTGTTTTTT	CASSPPSGRTTGELFF
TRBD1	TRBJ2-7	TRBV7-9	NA	TGTGCCAGCAGACATATCCGGGACAGGGCAGCCTACGAGCAGTACTTC	CASRHIRDRAAYEQYF
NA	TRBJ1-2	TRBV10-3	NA	TGTGCCATCAGTGACCAGAACAGTCAAGGCTACACCTTC	CAISDQNSQGYTF
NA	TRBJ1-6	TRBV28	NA	TGTGCCAGCAGTTCTGTCAGGGTCTTGCCTTCACCCCTCCACTTT	CASSSVRVLPSPLHF
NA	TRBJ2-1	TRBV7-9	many	TGTGCCAGCAGCTTCCCGAGCCTAGCTTACAATGAGCAGTTCTTC	CASSFPSLAYNEQFF
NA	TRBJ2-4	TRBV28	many	TGTGCCAGCAGCTTAACCGGGACAGCCAAAAACATTCAGTACTTC	CASSLTGTAKNIQYF
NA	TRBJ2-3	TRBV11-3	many	TGTGCCAGCAGCTTATTTAGGCGGGACACAGATACGCAGTATTTT	CASSLFRRDTDTQYF
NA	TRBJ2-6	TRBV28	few	TGTGCCAGCAGTTTCGGGAATCCCGGGGCCAACGTCCTGACTTTC	CASSFGNPGANVLTF
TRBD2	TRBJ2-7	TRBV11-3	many	TGTGCCAGCAGCTCGACTAGCGGGATGTACGAGCAGTACTTC	CASSSTSGMYEQYF
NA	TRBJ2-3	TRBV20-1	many	TGCAGTGCTGGGGACCCAGGAGATACGCAGTATTTT	CSAGDPGDTQYF
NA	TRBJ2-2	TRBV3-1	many	TGTGCCAGCAGCCAAGCGGGGTTTAGTGGCACCGGGGAGCTGTTTTTT	CASSQAGFSGTGELFF
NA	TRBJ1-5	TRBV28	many	TGTGCCAGCAGTATAAATCAACCCCAGCATTTT	CASSINQPQHF
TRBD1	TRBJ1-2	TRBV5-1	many	TGCGCCAGCAGCATAGACAGGGGGCTTGATGGCTACACCTTC	CASSIDRGLDGYTF
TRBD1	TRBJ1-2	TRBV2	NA	TGTGCCAGCAGTGACCGGGACAGCCCTCATCTCTATGGCTACACCTTC	CASSDRDSPHLYGYTF
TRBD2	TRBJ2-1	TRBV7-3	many	TGTGCCAGCAGCCCTCACGGGGCTAGCGGGATCGGTGAGCAGTTCTTC	CASSPHGASGIGEQFF
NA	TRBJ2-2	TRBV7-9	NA	TGTGCCAGCAGCTTAAGGACGGGGACTTCGAACACCGGGGAGCTGTTTTTT	CASSLRTGTSNTGELFF
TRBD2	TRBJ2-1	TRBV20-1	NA	TGCAGTGCTCACGGACTAGCGGGAGGACTCTACAATGAGCAGTTCTTC	CSAHGLAGGLYNEQFF
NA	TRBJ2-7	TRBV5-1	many	TGCGCCAGCAGCTTCGGACAGAGCTCCTACGAGCAGTACTTC	CASSFGQSSYEQYF
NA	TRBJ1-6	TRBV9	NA	TGTGCCAGCAGCGTAGCCCGCGGGGGCGTTTCACCCCTCCACTTT	CASSVARGGVSPLHF
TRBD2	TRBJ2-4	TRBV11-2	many	TGTGCCAGCAGCTTAGTTATGGCTAGCGGGAGGAAGGACAAAAACATTCAGTACTTC	CASSLVMASGRKDKNIQYF
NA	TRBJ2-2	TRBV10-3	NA	TGTGCCATCAGTGAGTTGGGCGCCGGGGAGCTGTTTTTT	CAISELGAGELFF
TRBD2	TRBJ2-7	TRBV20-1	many	TGCAGTGCTAGTGGACTAGCGGGAAGGGTTTACGAGCAGTACTTC	CSASGLAGRVYEQYF